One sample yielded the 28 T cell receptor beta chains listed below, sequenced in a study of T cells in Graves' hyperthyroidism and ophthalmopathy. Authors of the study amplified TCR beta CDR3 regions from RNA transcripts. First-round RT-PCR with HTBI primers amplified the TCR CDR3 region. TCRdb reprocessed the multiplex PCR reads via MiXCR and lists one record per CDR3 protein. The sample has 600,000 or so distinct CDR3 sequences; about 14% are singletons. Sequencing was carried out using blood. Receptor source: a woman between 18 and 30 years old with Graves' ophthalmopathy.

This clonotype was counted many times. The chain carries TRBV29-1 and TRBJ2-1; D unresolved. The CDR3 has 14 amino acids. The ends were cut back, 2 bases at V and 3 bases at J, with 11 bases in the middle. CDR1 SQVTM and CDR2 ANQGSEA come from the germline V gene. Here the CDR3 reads CSVENAFLYNEQFF. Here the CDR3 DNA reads TGCAGCGTTGAAAATGCGTTCCTCTACAATGAGCAGTTCTTC.

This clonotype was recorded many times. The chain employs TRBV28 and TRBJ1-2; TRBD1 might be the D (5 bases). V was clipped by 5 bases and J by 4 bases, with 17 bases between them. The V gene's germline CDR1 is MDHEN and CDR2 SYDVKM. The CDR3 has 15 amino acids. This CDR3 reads CASSAPLRGGYGYTF. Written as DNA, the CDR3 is TGTGCCAGCAGTGCCCCCCTCCGGGGGGGCTATGGCTACACCTTC.

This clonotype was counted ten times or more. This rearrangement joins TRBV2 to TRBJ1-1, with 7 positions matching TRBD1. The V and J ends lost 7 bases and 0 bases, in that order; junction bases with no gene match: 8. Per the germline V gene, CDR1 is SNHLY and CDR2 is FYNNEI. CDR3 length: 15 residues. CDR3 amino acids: CASTPSGQLNTEAFF. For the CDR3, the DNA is TGTGCCAGCACACCCTCGGGACAGTTGAACACTGAAGCTTTCTTT.

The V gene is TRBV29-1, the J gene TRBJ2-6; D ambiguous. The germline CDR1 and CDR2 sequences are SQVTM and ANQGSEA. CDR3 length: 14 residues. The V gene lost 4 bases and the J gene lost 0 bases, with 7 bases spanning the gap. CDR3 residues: CSVVGHSGANVLTF. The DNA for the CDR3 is TGCAGCGTTGTGGGTCACTCTGGGGCCAACGTCCTGACTTTC.

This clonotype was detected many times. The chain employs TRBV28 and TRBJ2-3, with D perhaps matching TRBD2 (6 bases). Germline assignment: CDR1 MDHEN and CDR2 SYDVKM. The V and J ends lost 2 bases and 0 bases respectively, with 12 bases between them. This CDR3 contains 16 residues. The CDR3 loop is CASSLGGSRSTDTQYF. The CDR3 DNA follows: TGTGCCAGCAGTTTAGGGGGGAGCCGAAGCACAGATACGCAGTATTTT.

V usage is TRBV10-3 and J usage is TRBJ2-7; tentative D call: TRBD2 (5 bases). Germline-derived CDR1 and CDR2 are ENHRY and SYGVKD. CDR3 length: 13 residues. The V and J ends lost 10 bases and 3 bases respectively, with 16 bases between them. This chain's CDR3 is CATNLREHYEQYF. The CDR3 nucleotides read TGTGCCACCAACTTAAGGGAGCACTACGAGCAGTACTTC.

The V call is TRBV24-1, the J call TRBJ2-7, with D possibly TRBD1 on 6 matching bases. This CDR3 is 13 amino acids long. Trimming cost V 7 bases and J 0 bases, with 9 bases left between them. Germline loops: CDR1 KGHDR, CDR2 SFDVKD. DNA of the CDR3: TGTGCCACCAGGGACAGCAACTCCTACGAGCAGTACTTC. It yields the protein CATRDSNSYEQYF.

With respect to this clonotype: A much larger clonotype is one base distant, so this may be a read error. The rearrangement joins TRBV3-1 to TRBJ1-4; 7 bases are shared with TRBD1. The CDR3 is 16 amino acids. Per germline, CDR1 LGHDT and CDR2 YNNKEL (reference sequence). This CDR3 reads CASSQERQGGDEKLVF. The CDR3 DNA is TGTGCCAGCAGCCAAGAACGGCAGGGGGGGGATGAAAAACTGGTTTTT.

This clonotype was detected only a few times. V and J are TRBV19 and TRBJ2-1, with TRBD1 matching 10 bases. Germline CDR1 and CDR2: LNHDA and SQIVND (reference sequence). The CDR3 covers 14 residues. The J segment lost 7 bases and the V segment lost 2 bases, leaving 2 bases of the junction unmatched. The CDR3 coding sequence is TGTGCCAGTAGTATATGGGACAGGGGTAATGAGCAGTTCTTC. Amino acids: CASSIWDRGNEQFF.

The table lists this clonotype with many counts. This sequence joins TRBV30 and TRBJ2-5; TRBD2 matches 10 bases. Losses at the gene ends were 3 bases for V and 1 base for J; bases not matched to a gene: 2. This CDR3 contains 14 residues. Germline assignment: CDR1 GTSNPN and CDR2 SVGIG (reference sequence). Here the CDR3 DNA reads TGTGCCTGGAGGCTAGCGGGGGCCCAAGAGACCCAGTACTTC. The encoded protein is CAWRLAGAQETQYF.

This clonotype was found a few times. DNA for the CDR3: TGTGCCAGCAGTGCCCACGAGACAGGGCGCAGTCAGCCCCAGCATTTT. This gives the protein CASSAHETGRSQPQHF. V and J are TRBV28 and TRBJ1-5, with TRBD1 identical over 7 bases. CDR1 is MDHEN, CDR2 SYDVKM, per germline. V lost 5 bases to trimming and J lost 6 bases; unmatched junction nucleotides: 13. The length of the CDR3 is 16 residues.

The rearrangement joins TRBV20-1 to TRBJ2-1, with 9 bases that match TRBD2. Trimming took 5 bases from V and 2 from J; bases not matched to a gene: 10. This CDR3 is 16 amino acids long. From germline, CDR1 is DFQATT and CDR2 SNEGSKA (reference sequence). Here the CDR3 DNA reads TGCAGTGCTTCCCCCTCCGGGACTAGCACCTACAATGAGCAGTTCTTC. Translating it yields CSASPSGTSTYNEQFF.

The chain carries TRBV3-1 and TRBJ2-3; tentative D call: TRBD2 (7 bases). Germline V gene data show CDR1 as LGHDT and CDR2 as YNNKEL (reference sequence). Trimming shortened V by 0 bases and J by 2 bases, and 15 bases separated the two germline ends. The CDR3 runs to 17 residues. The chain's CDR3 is CASSQDKGGWSTDTQYF. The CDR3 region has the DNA TGTGCCAGCAGCCAAGATAAGGGGGGGTGGTCCACAGATACGCAGTATTTT.

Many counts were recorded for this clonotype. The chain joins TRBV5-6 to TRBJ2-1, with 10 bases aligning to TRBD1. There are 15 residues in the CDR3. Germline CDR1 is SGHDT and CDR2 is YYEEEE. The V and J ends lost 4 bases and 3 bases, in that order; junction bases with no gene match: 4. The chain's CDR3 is CASSPDRGYYNEQFF. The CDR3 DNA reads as TGTGCCAGCAGCCCGGACAGGGGGTACTACAATGAGCAGTTCTTC.

CDR3 nucleotides: TGTGCCAGCAGCGTAGCCGCAGGAGAGGGCAATCAGCCCCAGCATTTT. Residues: CASSVAAGEGNQPQHF. The chain couples TRBV9 to TRBJ1-5, with unresolved D. Trimming removed 0 bases at V and 2 bases at J, with 12 bases between. Germline V gene data show CDR1 as SGDLS and CDR2 as YYNGEE. The CDR3 length is 16 residues.

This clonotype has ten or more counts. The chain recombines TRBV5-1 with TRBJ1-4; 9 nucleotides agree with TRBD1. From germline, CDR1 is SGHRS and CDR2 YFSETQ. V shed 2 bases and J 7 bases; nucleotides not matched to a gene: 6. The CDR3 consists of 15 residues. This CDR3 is CASSLQGASGEKLFF. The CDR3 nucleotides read TGCGCCAGCAGCTTACAGGGGGCGAGCGGTGAAAAACTGTTTTTT.

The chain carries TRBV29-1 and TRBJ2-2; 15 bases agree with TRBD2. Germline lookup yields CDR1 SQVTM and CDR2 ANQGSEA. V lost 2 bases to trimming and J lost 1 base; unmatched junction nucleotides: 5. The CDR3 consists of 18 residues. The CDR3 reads CSVETAGLAGGNTGELFF. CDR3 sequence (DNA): TGCAGCGTTGAAACCGCGGGACTAGCGGGAGGGAACACCGGGGAGCTGTTTTTT.

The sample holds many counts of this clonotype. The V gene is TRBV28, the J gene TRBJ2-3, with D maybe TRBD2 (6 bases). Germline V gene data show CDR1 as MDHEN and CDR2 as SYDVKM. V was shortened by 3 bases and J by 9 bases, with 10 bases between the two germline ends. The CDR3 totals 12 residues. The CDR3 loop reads CASSLTRGTQYF. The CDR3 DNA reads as TGTGCCAGCAGTTTGACTAGAGGAACGCAGTATTTT.

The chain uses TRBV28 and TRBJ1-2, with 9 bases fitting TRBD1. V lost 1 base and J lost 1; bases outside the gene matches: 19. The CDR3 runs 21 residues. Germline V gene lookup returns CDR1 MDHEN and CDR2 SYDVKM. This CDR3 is CASSLLVPRRDREQHNYGYTF. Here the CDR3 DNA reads TGTGCCAGCAGTTTATTGGTGCCCCGCCGGGACAGGGAACAACATAACTATGGCTACACCTTC.

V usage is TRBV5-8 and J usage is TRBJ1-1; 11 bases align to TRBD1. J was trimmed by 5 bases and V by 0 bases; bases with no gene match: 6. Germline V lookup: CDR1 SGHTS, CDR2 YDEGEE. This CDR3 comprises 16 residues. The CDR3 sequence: CASSLAGQGARTEAFF. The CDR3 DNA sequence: TGTGCCAGCAGCTTGGCCGGACAGGGGGCGAGGACTGAAGCTTTCTTT.

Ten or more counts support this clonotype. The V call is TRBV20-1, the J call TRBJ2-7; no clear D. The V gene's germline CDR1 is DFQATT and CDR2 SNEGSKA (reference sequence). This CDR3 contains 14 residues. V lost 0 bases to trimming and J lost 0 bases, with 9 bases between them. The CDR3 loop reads CSARDSGHSYEQYF. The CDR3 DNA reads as TGCAGTGCTAGAGATTCTGGGCACTCCTACGAGCAGTACTTC.

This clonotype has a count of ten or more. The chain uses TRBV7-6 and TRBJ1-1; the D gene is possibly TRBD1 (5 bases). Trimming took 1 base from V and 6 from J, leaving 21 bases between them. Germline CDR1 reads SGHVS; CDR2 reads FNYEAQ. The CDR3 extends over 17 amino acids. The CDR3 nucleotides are TGTGCCAGCAGCTTAGGACTCGGGGGAGTCAGACTATCTGAAGCTTTCTTT. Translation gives CASSLGLGGVRLSEAFF.

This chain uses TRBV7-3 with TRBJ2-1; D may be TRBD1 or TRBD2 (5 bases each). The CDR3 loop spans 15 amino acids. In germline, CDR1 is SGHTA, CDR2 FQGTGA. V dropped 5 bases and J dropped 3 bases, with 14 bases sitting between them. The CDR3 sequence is CASSQAGSYYNEQFF. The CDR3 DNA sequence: TGTGCCAGCAGCCAAGCAGGGAGTTACTACAATGAGCAGTTCTTC.

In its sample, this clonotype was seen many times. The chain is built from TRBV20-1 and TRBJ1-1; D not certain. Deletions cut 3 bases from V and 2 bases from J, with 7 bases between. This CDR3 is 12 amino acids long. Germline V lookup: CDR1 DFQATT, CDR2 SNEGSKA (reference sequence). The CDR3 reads CSARLPNTEAFF. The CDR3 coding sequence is TGCAGTGCTAGGCTCCCCAACACTGAAGCTTTCTTT.

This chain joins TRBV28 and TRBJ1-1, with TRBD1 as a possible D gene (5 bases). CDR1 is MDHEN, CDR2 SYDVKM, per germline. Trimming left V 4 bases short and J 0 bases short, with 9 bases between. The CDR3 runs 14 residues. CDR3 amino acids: CASSSRQMNTEAFF. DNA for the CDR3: TGTGCCAGCAGTTCACGACAGATGAACACTGAAGCTTTCTTT.

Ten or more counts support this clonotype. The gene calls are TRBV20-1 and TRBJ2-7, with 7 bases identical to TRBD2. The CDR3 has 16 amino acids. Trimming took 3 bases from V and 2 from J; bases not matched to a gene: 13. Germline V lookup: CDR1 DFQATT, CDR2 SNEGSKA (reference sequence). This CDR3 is CSARYADRGVPYEQYF. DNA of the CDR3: TGCAGTGCTAGGTACGCCGACCGGGGGGTTCCCTACGAGCAGTACTTC.

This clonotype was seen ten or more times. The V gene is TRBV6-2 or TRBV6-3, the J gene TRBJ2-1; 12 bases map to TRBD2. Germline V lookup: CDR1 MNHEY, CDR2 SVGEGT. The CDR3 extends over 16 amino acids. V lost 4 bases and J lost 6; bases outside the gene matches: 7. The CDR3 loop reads CASSSPRLAGVNEQFF. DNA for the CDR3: TGTGCCAGCAGTTCCCCTAGACTAGCGGGAGTCAATGAGCAGTTCTTC.

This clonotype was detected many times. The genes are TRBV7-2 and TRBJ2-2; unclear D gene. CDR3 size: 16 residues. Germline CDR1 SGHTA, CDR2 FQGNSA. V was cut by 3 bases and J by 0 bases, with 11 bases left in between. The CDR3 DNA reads TGTGCCAGCAGCTTGGAGCCAGGAACGAACACCGGGGAGCTGTTTTTT. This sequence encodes CASSLEPGTNTGELFF.